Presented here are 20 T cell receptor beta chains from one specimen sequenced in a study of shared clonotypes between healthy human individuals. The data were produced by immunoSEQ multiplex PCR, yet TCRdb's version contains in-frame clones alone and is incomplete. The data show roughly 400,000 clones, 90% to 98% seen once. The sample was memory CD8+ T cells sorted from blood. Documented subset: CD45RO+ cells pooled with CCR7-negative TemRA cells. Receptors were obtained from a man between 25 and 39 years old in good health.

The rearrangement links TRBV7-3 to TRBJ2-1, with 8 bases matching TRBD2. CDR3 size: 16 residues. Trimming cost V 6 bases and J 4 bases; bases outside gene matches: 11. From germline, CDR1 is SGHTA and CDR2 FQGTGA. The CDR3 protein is CASSLSGTAPYNEQFF. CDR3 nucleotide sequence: TGTGCCAGCAGTCTTAGCGGGACCGCCCCTTACAATGAGCAGTTCTTC.

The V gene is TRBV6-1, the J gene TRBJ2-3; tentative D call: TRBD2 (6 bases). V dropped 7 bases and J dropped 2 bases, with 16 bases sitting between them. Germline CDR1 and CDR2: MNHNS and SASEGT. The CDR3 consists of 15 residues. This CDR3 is CASTNGGGTTDTQYF. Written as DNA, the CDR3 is TGTGCCAGCACTAATGGTGGGGGGACCACAGATACGCAGTATTTT.

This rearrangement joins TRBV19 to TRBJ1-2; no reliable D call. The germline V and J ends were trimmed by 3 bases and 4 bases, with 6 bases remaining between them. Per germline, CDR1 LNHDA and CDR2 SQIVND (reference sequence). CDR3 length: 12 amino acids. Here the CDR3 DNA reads TGTGCCAGTAGTATGTTGGGCTATGGCTACACCTTC. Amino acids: CASSMLGYGYTF.

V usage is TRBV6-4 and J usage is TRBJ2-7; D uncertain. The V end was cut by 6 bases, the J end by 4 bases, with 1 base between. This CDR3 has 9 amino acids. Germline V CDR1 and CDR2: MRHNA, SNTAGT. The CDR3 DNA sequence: TGTGCCAGCAGGTACGAGCAGTACTTC. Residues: CASRYEQYF.

In nucleotides, the CDR3 is TGTGCCAGCAGCTTCGTTTGGGGCGGGAGGGTTTACGAGCAGTACTTC. Its protein is CASSFVWGGRVYEQYF. The chain carries TRBV5-4 and TRBJ2-7; 9 positions match TRBD2. V shed 2 bases and J 4 bases; nucleotides not matched to a gene: 10. Germline loops: CDR1 SGHNT, CDR2 YYREEE (reference sequence). The CDR3 has 16 amino acids.

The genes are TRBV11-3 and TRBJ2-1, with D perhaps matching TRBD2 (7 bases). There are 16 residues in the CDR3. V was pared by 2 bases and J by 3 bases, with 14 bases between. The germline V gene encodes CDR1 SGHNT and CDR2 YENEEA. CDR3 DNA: TGTGCCAGCAGCTTAAGGGGGGCGGGAGACTACAATGAGCAGTTCTTC. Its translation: CASSLRGAGDYNEQFF.

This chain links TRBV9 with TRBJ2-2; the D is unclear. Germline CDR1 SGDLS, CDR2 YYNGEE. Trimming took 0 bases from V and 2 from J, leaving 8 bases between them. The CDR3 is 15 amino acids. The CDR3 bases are TGTGCCAGCAGCGTAGGCGCGACAAACACCGGGGAGCTGTTTTTT. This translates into CASSVGATNTGELFF.

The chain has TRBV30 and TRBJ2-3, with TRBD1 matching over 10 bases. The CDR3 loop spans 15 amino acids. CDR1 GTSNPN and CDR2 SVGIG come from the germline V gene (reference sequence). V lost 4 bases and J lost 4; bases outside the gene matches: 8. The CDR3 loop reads CAWTQTGGRADTQYF. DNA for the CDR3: TGTGCCTGGACCCAGACAGGGGGCCGCGCAGATACGCAGTATTTT. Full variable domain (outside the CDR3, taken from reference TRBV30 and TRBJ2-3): SQTIHQWPATLVQPVGSPLSLECTVEGTSNPNLYWYRQAAGRGLQLLFYSVGIGQISSEVPQNLSASRPQDRQFILSSKKLLLSDSGFYLCAWTQTGGRADTQYFGPGTRLTVL.

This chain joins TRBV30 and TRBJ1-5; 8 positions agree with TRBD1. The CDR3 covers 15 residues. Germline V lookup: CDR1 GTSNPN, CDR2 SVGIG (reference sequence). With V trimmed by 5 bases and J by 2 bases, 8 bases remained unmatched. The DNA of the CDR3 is TGTGCCTGGGACCCGGGACAGGCGGGCAATCAGCCCCAGCATTTT. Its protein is CAWDPGQAGNQPQHF.

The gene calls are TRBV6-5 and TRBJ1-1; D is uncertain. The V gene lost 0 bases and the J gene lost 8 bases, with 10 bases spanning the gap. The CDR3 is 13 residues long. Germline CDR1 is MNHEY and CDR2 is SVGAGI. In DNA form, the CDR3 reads TGTGCCAGCAGTTACTCGGCCAGTACCGAAGCTTTCTTT. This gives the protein CASSYSASTEAFF.

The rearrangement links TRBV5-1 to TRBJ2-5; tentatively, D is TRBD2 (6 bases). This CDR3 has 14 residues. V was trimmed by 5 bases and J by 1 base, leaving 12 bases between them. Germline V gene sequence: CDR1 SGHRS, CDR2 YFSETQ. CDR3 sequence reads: CASRTRGLQETQYF. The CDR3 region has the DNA TGCGCCAGCAGGACTAGAGGGCTCCAAGAGACCCAGTACTTC.

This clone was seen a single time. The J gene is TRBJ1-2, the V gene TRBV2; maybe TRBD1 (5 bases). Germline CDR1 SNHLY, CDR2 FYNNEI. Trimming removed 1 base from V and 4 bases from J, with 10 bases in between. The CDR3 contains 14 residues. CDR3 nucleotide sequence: TGTGCCAGCAGTGAAGGTCCCGGGACCTATGGCTACACCTTC. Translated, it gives CASSEGPGTYGYTF. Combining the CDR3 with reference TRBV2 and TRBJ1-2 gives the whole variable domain EPEVTQTPSHQVTQMGQEVILRCVPISNHLYFYWYRQILGQKVEFLVSFYNNEISEKSEIFDDQFSVERPDGSNFTLKIRSTKLEDSAMYFCASSEGPGTYGYTFGSGTRLTVV.

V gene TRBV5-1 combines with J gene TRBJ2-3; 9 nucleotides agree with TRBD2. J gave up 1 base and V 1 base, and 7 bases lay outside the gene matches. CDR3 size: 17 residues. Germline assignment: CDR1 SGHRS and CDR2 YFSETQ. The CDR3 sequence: CASSLTISGSGTDTQYF. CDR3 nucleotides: TGCGCCAGCAGCTTGACCATTAGCGGGAGTGGCACAGATACGCAGTATTTT. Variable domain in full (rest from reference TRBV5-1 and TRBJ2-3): KAGVTQTPRYLIKTRGQQVTLSCSPISGHRSVSWYQQTPGQGLQFLFEYFSETQRNKGNFPGRFSGRQFSNSRSEMNVSTLELGDSALYLCASSLTISGSGTDTQYFGPGTRLTVL.

This CDR3 is CASSQRDRGYGYTF. The DNA of the CDR3 is TGTGCCAGCAGCCAGCGTGACAGGGGATATGGCTACACCTTC. J is TRBJ1-2 and V is TRBV16, with TRBD1 matching over 8 bases. Germline-derived CDR1 and CDR2 are KGHSY and FQNENV. V gave up 3 bases and J gave up 5 bases; unmatched junction bases: 5. The CDR3 is 14 amino acids.

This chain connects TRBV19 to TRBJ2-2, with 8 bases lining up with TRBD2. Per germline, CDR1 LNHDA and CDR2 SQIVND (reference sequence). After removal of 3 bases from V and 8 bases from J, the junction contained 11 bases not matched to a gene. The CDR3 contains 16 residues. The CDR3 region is CASSIPRSGGRGELFF. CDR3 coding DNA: TGTGCCAGTAGTATCCCCCGATCTGGCGGGAGGGGGGAGCTGTTTTTT.

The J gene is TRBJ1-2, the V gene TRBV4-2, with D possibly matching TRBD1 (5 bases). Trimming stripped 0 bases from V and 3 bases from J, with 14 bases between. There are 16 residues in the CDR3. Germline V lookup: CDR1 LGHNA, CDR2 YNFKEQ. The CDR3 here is CASSQDWGTDYYGYTF. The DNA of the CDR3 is TGTGCCAGCAGCCAAGATTGGGGGACGGACTACTATGGCTACACCTTC.

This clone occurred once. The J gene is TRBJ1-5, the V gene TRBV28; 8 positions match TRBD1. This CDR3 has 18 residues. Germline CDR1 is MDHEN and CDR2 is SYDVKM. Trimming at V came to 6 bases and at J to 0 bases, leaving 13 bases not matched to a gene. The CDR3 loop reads CASSLGQGWTYSNQPQHF. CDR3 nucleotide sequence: TGTGCCAGCAGCCTTGGACAGGGTTGGACTTATAGCAATCAGCCCCAGCATTTT.

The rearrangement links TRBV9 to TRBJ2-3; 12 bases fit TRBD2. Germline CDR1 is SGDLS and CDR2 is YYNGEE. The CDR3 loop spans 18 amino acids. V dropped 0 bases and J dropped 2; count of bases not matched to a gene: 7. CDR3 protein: CASSVGSPSGRVTDTQYF. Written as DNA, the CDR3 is TGTGCCAGCAGCGTAGGGTCCCCTAGCGGGAGGGTCACAGATACGCAGTATTTT.

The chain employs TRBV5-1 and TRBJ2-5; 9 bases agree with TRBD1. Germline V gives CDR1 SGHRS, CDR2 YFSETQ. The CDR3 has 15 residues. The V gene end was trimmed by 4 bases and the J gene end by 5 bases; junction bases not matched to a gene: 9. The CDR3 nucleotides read TGCGCCAGCAGCAGGGGACAGGGAGGGTTGGAGACCCAGTACTTC. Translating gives CASSRGQGGLETQYF.

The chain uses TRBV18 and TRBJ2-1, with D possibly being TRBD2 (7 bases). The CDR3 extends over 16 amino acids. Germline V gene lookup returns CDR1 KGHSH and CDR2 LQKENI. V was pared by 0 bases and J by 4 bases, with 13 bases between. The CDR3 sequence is CASSPPGGGLYNEQFF. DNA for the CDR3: TGTGCCAGCTCACCACCAGGGGGAGGGCTGTACAATGAGCAGTTCTTC.